The source of this T cell receptor beta chain is a study of cytomegalovirus exposure and HLA in healthy donors. Turning to the study itself: Most donors, around 81% of a few hundred genotyped, fell in the Caucasian-associated ancestry cluster. Whole-study results and caveats: The authors judged a highly shared variant cluster likely a sequencing artifact. From TCR beta sequences, most subjects' HLA-A and HLA-B alleles were reportedly predicted accurately. Presence/absence analyses supposed approximately even sequencing depth among donors.

V shed 3 bases and J 6 bases; nucleotides not matched to a gene: 6. The CDR3 runs to 14 residues. Germline-derived CDR1 and CDR2 are MGHRA and YSYEKL. This clone was observed a handful of times. Its target is not known. In the PCR, 60 Vbeta and 13 Jbeta primers were used. Clones were sequenced by immunoSEQ multiplex PCR, and TCRdb holds only the in-frame ones, with some missing. The sample consists of around 100,000 clones, over 60% of them appearing once. The V call is TRBV4-1, the J call TRBJ2-5; the match to TRBD1 covers 8 bases. The material sequenced was PBMCs. The source is a man aged 55 to 69 in good health and CMV-seropositive. This chain's CDR3 is CASSQAGGEKTQYF. CDR3 coding DNA: TGCGCCAGCAGCCAGGCAGGGGGCGAGAAGACCCAGTACTTC.